This passage covers 9 T cell receptor beta chains from one sample sequenced in a study of neurological immune-mediated disorders. TCRdb passed the 5' RACE reads through MiXCR, listing each CDR3 protein once. The sample has tens of thousands of distinct CDR3 sequences; around 3.5% are singletons. Input material: PBMCs. The source of these receptors is a woman in her 50s with multiple sclerosis.

This chain connects TRBV11-3 to TRBJ2-7; D unresolved. V was pared by 1 base and J by 3 bases, with 10 bases between. Germline assignment: CDR1 SGHNT and CDR2 YENEEA. CDR3 length equals 14 residues. The CDR3, as DNA: TGTGCCAGCAGCTTAGCTCATGACGGCTACGAGCAGTACTTC. Translation: CASSLAHDGYEQYF.

This chain uses TRBV20-1 with TRBJ2-2, with D unresolved. The CDR3 has 14 residues. V was clipped by 1 base and J by 3 bases, with 9 bases between them. In germline, CDR1 is DFQATT, CDR2 SNEGSKA (reference sequence). CDR3: CSARGVSHTGELFF. For the CDR3, the DNA is TGCAGTGCTAGAGGAGTCTCTCACACCGGGGAGCTGTTTTTT.

The sample holds many counts of this clonotype. The chain has TRBV4-1 and TRBJ2-7; D unclear. Looked up from germline, CDR1 is MGHRA and CDR2 is YSYEKL. This CDR3 is 13 amino acids long. V shed 3 bases and J shed 3 bases, with 9 bases lying between them. CDR3: CASSHDTYYEQYF. The DNA for the CDR3 is TGCGCCAGCAGCCACGACACCTACTACGAGCAGTACTTC.

This clonotype was seen many times. This rearrangement joins TRBV5-1 to TRBJ1-1, with unresolved D. Germline-derived CDR1 and CDR2 are SGHRS and YFSETQ. Trimming removed 0 bases from V and 4 bases from J, with 10 bases in between. CDR3 size: 14 residues. CDR3 in DNA: TGCGCCAGCAGCTTGGAAGGGCGAGGCACTGAAGCTTTCTTT. Translated: CASSLEGRGTEAFF.

This clonotype has more than one count but fewer than ten. The junction shows a germline mismatch at one end, possibly a read error. This chain connects TRBV5-1 to TRBJ2-5; D ambiguous. Per germline, CDR1 SGHRS and CDR2 YFSETQ. There are 15 residues in the CDR3. The DNA for the CDR3 is TGTGCCAGCAGCTTGTATGTCGGAGTAAAAGAGACCCAGTACTTC. Translation gives CASSLYVGVKETQYF.

The V gene is TRBV5-1, the J gene TRBJ1-1; no reliable D call. Germline values: CDR1 SGHRS, CDR2 YFSETQ. V was clipped by 5 bases and J by 4 bases, with 15 bases between them. This CDR3 is built from 14 residues. The CDR3 is CASSYLDVGTEAFF. The DNA of the CDR3 is TGCGCCAGCAGTTATCTAGACGTAGGCACTGAAGCTTTCTTT.

At least ten counts were recorded for this clonotype. This sequence joins TRBV7-9 and TRBJ2-1, with D perhaps matching TRBD2 (6 bases). Trimming removed 6 bases from V and 4 bases from J, with 19 bases in between. From germline, CDR1 is SEHNR and CDR2 FQNEAQ (reference sequence). The CDR3 has 16 amino acids. CDR3 sequence reads: CASRSRRGSIYNEQFF. For the CDR3, the DNA is TGTGCCAGCAGGAGCCGCCGGGGGAGCATATACAATGAGCAGTTCTTC.

The chain has TRBV10-3 and TRBJ2-7; 12 bases are shared with TRBD2. V was pared by 2 bases and J by 5 bases, with 10 bases of the junction left unmatched. Germline values: CDR1 ENHRY, CDR2 SYGVKD. This CDR3 is 17 amino acids long. The CDR3 bases are TGTGCCATCAGTGAGGCATATCCGGGACTAGCGGGCCACGAGCAGTACTTC. It translates to CAISEAYPGLAGHEQYF.

This clonotype was detected many times. The chain employs TRBV15 and TRBJ2-3; the D gene is possibly TRBD1 (6 bases). The CDR3 covers 15 residues. The germline CDR1 and CDR2 sequences are LNHNV and YYDKDF (reference sequence). The V gene lost 5 bases and the J gene lost 3 bases, with 15 bases spanning the gap. The CDR3 DNA follows: TGTGCCACCAGCTATTCGGGACACCGGACAGATACGCAGTATTTT. Protein: CATSYSGHRTDTQYF. The variable domain in full, completed from reference TRBV15 and TRBJ2-3, reads DAMVIQNPRYQVTQFGKPVTLSCSQTLNHNVMYWYQQKSSQAPKLLFHYYDKDFNNEADTPDNFQSRRPNTSFCFLDIRSPGLGDTAMYLCATSYSGHRTDTQYFGPGTRLTVL.